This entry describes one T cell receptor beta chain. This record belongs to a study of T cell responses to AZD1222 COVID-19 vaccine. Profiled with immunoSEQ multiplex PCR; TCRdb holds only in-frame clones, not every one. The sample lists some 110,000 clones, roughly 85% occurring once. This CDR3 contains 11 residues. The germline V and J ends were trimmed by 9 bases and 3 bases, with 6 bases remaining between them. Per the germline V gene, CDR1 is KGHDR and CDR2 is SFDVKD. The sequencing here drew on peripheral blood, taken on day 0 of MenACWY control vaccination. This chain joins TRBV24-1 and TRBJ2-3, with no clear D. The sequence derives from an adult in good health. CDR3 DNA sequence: TGTGCCACCTCCCTAACAGATACGCAGTATTTT. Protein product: CATSLTDTQYF.